This T cell receptor (beta chain) was sequenced for a study of blood T cell repertoires in COVID-19. Study-wide background: COVID-19 samples collected from the United States, Italy and Spain covered acute and convalescent phases. PBMCs, B-cell-depleted T cells, or T cells provided the cDNA or gDNA that made up the material.

Per the original methods: By means of reference gene primer amplification, nucleated cell counts were estimated. Assay: immunoSEQ multiplex PCR; the TCRdb copy retains only in-frame clones and omits some. The D gene and trimming were derived from the DNA, and the V and J assignments and clone size from that table. The sample gives 25,000 to 35,000 clones, around 74% of which show up once; 7.8% is in the top ten. Germline assignment: CDR1 MNHEY and CDR2 SMNVEV (reference sequence). V dropped 5 bases and J dropped 2 bases, with 13 bases sitting between them. The CDR3 loop spans 15 amino acids. J is TRBJ1-5 and V is TRBV27; D gene unclear. Sequencing was performed on peripheral blood. The TCR originated in a woman in her 70s with active or convalescent COVID-19. Here the CDR3 reads CASSQTLKGNQPQHF. Written as DNA, the CDR3 is TGTGCCAGCAGTCAGACACTCAAGGGCAATCAGCCCCAGCATTTT.